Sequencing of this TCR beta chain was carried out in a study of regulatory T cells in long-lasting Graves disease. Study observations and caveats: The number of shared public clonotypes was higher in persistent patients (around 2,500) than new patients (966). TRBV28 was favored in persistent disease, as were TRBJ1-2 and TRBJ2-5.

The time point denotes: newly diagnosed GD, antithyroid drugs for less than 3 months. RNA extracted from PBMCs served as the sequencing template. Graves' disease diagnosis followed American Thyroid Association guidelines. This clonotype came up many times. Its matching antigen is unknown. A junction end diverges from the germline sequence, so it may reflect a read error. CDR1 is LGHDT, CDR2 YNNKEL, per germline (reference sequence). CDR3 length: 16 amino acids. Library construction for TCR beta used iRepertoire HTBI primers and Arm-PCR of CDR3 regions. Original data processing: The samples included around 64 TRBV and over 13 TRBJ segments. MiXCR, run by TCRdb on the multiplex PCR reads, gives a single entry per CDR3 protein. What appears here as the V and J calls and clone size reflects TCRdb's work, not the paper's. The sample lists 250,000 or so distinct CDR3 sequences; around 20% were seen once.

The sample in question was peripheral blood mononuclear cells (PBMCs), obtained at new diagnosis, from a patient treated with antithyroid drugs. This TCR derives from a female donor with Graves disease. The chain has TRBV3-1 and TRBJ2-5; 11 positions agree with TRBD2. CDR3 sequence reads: CASSQEKLAGASMVDF. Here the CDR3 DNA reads TGTGCCAGCAGCCAAGAGAAACTAGCGGGAGCTTCTATGGTGGACTTC.